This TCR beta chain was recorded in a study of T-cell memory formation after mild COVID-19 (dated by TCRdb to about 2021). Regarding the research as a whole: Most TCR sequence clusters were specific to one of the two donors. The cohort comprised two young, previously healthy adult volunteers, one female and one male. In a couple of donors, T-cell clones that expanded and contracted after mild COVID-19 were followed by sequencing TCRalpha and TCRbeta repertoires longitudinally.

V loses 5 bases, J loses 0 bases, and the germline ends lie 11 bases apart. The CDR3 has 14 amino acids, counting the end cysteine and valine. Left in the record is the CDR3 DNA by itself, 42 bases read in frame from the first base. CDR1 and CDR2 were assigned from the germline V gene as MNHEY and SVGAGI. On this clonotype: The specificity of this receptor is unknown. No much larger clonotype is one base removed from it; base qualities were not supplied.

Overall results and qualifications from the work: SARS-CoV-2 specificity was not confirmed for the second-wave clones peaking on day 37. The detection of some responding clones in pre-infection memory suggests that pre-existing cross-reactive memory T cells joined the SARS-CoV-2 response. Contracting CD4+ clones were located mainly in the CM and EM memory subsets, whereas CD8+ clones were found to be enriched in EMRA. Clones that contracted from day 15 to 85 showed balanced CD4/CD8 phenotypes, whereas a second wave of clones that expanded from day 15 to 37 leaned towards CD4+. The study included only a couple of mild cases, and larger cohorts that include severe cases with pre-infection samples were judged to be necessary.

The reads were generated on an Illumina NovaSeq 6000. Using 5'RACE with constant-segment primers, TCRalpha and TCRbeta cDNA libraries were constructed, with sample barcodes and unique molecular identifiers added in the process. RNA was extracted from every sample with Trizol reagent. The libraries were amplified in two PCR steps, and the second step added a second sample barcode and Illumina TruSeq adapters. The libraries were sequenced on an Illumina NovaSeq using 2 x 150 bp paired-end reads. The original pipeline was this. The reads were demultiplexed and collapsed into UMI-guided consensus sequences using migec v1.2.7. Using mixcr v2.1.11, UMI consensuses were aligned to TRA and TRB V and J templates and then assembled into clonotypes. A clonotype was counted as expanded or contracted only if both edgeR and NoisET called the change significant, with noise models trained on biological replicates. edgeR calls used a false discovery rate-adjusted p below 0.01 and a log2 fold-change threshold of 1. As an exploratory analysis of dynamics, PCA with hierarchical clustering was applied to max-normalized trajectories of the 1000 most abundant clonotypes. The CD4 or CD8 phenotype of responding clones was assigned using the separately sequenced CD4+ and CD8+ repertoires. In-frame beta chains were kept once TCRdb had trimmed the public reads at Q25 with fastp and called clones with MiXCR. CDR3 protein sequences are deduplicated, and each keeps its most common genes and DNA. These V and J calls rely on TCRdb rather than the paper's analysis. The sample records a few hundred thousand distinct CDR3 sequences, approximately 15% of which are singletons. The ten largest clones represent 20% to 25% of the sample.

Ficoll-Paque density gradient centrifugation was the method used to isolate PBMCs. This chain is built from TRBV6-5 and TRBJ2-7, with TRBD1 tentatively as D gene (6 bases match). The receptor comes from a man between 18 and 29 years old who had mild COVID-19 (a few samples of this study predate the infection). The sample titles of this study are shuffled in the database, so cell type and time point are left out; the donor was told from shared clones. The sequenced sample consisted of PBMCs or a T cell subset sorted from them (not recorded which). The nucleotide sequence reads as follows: TGTGCCAGCAGTAAGACAGGACTCTCCTACGAGCAGTACGTC. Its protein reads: CASSKTGLSYEQYV.